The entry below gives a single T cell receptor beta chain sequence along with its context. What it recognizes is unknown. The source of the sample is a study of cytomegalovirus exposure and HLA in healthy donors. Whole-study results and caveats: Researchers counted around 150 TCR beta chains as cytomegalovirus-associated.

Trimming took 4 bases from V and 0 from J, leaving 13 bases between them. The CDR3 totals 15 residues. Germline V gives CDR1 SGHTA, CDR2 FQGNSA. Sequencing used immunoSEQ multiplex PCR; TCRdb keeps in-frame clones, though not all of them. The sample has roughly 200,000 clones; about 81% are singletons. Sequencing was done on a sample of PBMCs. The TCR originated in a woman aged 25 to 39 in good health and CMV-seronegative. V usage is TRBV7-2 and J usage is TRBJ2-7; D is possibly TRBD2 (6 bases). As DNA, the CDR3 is TGTGCCAGCAGCTCCCTCCCGGGAGTCTCCTACGAGCAGTACTTC. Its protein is CASSSLPGVSYEQYF.